This T cell receptor (beta chain) was found in a study of T cells in Graves' hyperthyroidism and ophthalmopathy. Looking at the study overall: Blood was drawn when the patient was first diagnosed and still untreated.

This clonotype appeared a few times. No antigen is known for it. Amplified TCR beta CDR3 regions came from RNA transcripts. The HTBI primer set drove a first-round RT-PCR of the TCR CDR3. TCRdb reanalysed the multiplex PCR reads using MiXCR and keeps one entry per CDR3 protein. The sample has 490,000 or so distinct CDR3 sequences, less than 25% seen once. Study-level findings and limits: Ophthalmopathy was predicted by the model a median of approximately 6.6 months ahead of onset.

Disease lasting under 3 months, a NOSPECS grade of at least 4, and a Clinical Activity Score of at least 3 were features of the ophthalmopathy patients. Isolation of PBMCs was performed on about 10 ml fresh peripheral blood. CDR1 and CDR2 from the germline V gene are SGHDT and YYEEEE. V was trimmed by 0 bases and J by 0 bases, leaving 16 bases between them. The length of the CDR3 is 19 residues. The receptor comes from a woman aged 70-85 years with Graves' ophthalmopathy. The chain recombines TRBV5-6 with TRBJ2-6, with D possibly being TRBD2 (5 bases). Sample: blood. CDR3 amino acids: CASSLDARTPSSGANVLTF. CDR3 coding DNA: TGTGCCAGCAGCTTGGATGCGAGGACTCCAAGCTCTGGGGCCAACGTCCTGACTTTC.